The 21 T cell receptor beta chains reported below all come from one sample, sequenced in a study of CD8 T cells in Susac syndrome. Random hexamers were used to reverse transcribe an amount of about 0.45 to 1 ug RNA. TCRdb called the immunoSEQ multiplex PCR reads again in MiXCR, with one record for every CDR3 protein. The data show some 18,000 distinct CDR3 sequences, with approximately 96% seen just once and roughly 0.24% held by the top ten. The sample was CD8+ T cells from PBMCs. The receptors here all came from a human donor in good health.

V gene TRBV7-8 combines with J gene TRBJ2-1; TRBD2 aligns across 8 bases. The length of the CDR3 is 17 residues. V shed 5 bases and J 4 bases; nucleotides not matched to a gene: 13. Germline V gene lookup returns CDR1 SGHVS and CDR2 FQNEAQ. CDR3 residues: CASSPSASGHIYNEQFF. The CDR3 nucleotides read TGTGCCAGCAGCCCGTCGGCTAGCGGGCATATTTACAATGAGCAGTTCTTC.

This clonotype was counted a single time. The genes are TRBV6-2 or TRBV6-3 and TRBJ2-2; 7 bases are a match to TRBD2. The germline V gene has CDR1 MNHEY and CDR2 SVGEGT. The V segment lost 3 bases and the J segment 3 bases; nucleotides outside the gene matches: 1. The CDR3 runs 14 residues. The CDR3 loop reads CASSYSGYTGELFF. The CDR3, as DNA: TGTGCCAGCAGTTATAGCGGGTACACCGGGGAGCTGTTTTTT.

The rearrangement links TRBV28 to TRBJ2-1, with 12 bases fitting TRBD2. Unmatched junction bases numbered 12, after V lost 6 bases and J lost 6 bases. The CDR3 extends over 17 amino acids. Germline V gives CDR1 MDHEN, CDR2 SYDVKM. CDR3 region: CASSSGIGLAGRNEQFF. In DNA, the CDR3 is TGTGCCAGCAGCTCGGGGATTGGACTAGCGGGGCGCAATGAGCAGTTCTTC.

The genes are TRBV7-9 and TRBJ1-4; D unclear. Germline V gene data show CDR1 as SEHNR and CDR2 as FQNEAQ (reference sequence). The CDR3 sequence is 15 residues long. The V end was cut by 5 bases, the J end by 5 bases, with 15 bases between. CDR3 amino acids: CASSPPLGKNEKLFF. For the CDR3, the DNA is TGTGCCAGCAGCCCTCCGCTAGGGAAGAATGAAAAACTGTTTTTT.

The chain is built from TRBV3-1 and TRBJ2-3; no clear D gene. Germline V gives CDR1 LGHDT, CDR2 YNNKEL (reference sequence). The CDR3 is 12 amino acids. The V end lost 5 bases, the J end lost 3 bases, and 6 bases lay between the germline ends. In DNA, the CDR3 is TGTGCCAGCAGCTTAAGTACAGATACGCAGTATTTT. It codes for CASSLSTDTQYF.

The chain recombines TRBV19 with TRBJ2-1; 8 nucleotides agree with TRBD2. This CDR3 region has 15 residues. V was clipped by 1 base and J by 4 bases; unmatched bases: 3. Germline V gives CDR1 LNHDA, CDR2 SQIVND (reference sequence). CDR3: CASSIVPSGYNEQFF. CDR3 coding DNA: TGTGCCAGTAGTATAGTCCCTAGCGGGTACAATGAGCAGTTCTTC.

This clonotype was detected once. This chain connects TRBV7-9 to TRBJ1-4; a possible D gene is TRBD1 (5 bases). V dropped 1 base and J dropped 8 bases, with 8 bases sitting between them. Germline V gene lookup returns CDR1 SEHNR and CDR2 FQNEAQ (reference sequence). This CDR3 has 13 residues. The CDR3 sequence is CASSLGGHEKLFF. CDR3 bases: TGTGCCAGCAGCTTAGGGGGCCACGAAAAACTGTTTTTT. The variable domain in full, with the rest retrieved from reference TRBV7-9 and TRBJ1-4, is DTGVSQNPRHKITKRGQNVTFRCDPISEHNRLYWYRQTLGQGPEFLTYFQNEAQLEKSRLLSDRFSAERPKGSFSTLEIQRTEQGDSAMYLCASSLGGHEKLFFGSGTQLSVL.

The chain carries TRBV7-9 and TRBJ2-5; D perhaps matches TRBD1 (5 bases). V shed 5 bases and J shed 3 bases, with 19 bases lying between them. Per germline, CDR1 SEHNR and CDR2 FQNEAQ (reference sequence). The CDR3 runs to 16 residues. Written as DNA, the CDR3 is TGTGCCAGCAGCCCCCTGGTGGGCCAGGGAAAAGAGACCCAGTACTTC. This codes for CASSPLVGQGKETQYF.

The genes are TRBV4-2 and TRBJ2-1, with 10 nucleotides matching TRBD2. Per the germline V gene, CDR1 is LGHNA and CDR2 is YNFKEQ. The V gene end was trimmed by 9 bases and the J gene end by 7 bases; junction bases not matched to a gene: 15. The CDR3 is made up of 16 amino acids. The CDR3 nucleotides are TGTGCCAGTGCTGGGGAGGAGCGGGAGGGTAGGAATGAGCAGTTCTTC. It translates to CASAGEEREGRNEQFF.

J is TRBJ2-3 and V is TRBV6-4; TRBD1 matches at 9 bases. In germline, CDR1 is MRHNA, CDR2 SNTAGT. With V trimmed by 3 bases and J by 4 bases, 5 bases remained unmatched. This CDR3 has 15 residues. CDR3 DNA sequence: TGTGCCAGCAGTGAGGGACAGGGTGCCCCAGATACGCAGTATTTT. It yields the protein CASSEGQGAPDTQYF.

This rearrangement joins TRBV2 to TRBJ2-7; maybe TRBD1 (5 bases). The CDR3 length is 13 residues. V was shortened by 5 bases and J by 4 bases, with 12 bases between the two germline ends. Per germline, CDR1 SNHLY and CDR2 FYNNEI. CDR3 in amino acids: CASSPTTDYEQYF. The CDR3 nucleotides read TGTGCCAGCAGTCCCACGACAGATTACGAGCAGTACTTC.

The chain combines TRBV28 with TRBJ1-4, with 7 bases fitting TRBD1. Trimming removed 3 bases from V and 3 bases from J; junction bases left unmatched: 1. The CDR3 totals 14 residues. Germline values: CDR1 MDHEN, CDR2 SYDVKM. CDR3 sequence reads: CASSLTGPNEKLFF. CDR3 in DNA: TGTGCCAGCAGTTTGACAGGGCCTAATGAAAAACTGTTTTTT.

The chain combines TRBV7-9 with TRBJ2-5; no clear D gene. This CDR3 is 13 amino acids long. V gave up 2 bases and J gave up 1 base, with 5 bases separating them. Germline V gives CDR1 SEHNR, CDR2 FQNEAQ (reference sequence). CDR3 region: CASSLPGQETQYF. DNA for the CDR3: TGTGCCAGCAGCTTACCAGGCCAAGAGACCCAGTACTTC. The whole variable domain, filled in from reference TRBV7-9 and TRBJ2-5, reads DTGVSQNPRHKITKRGQNVTFRCDPISEHNRLYWYRQTLGQGPEFLTYFQNEAQLEKSRLLSDRFSAERPKGSFSTLEIQRTEQGDSAMYLCASSLPGQETQYFGPGTRLLVL.

This chain joins TRBV27 and TRBJ2-7; D gene uncertain. Trimming cost V 3 bases and J 3 bases, with 21 bases left between them. This CDR3 is 17 amino acids long. Germline lookup yields CDR1 MNHEY and CDR2 SMNVEV (reference sequence). CDR3 in DNA: TGTGCCAGCAGTTTGAACGGCTACGGCGGCACCCACTACGAGCAGTACTTC. Amino acids: CASSLNGYGGTHYEQYF.

V gene TRBV15 combines with J gene TRBJ1-1, with D perhaps matching TRBD1 (6 bases). The CDR3 contains 14 residues. V dropped 2 bases and J dropped 5 bases, with 12 bases sitting between them. Looked up from germline, CDR1 is LNHNV and CDR2 is YYDKDF (reference sequence). The CDR3 sequence: CATSRHPGETEAFF. CDR3 sequence (DNA): TGTGCCACCAGCAGACATCCAGGGGAAACTGAAGCTTTCTTT.

CDR3 in amino acids: CASTPIQRGNEQFF. Here the CDR3 DNA reads TGTGCCAGCACCCCAATTCAGCGGGGGAATGAGCAGTTCTTC. V gene TRBV11-2 combines with J gene TRBJ2-1; 8 bases line up with TRBD2. Trimming at V came to 7 bases and at J to 7 bases, leaving 9 bases not matched to a gene. This CDR3 spans 14 amino acids. Looked up from germline, CDR1 is SGHAT and CDR2 is FQNNGV. Full variable domain (remainder filled in from reference TRBV11-2 and TRBJ2-1): EAGVAQSPRYKIIEKRQSVAFWCNPISGHATLYWYQQILGQGPKLLIQFQNNGVVDDSQLPKDRFSAERLKGVDSTLKIQPAKLEDSAVYLCASTPIQRGNEQFFGPGTRLTVL.

The chain uses TRBV6-1 and TRBJ1-2; maybe TRBD1 (5 bases). Per the germline V gene, CDR1 is MNHNS and CDR2 is SASEGT. The CDR3 spans 17 residues. Trimming pared 6 bases from V and 1 base from J, leaving 21 bases between. For the CDR3, the DNA is TGTGCCAGCAGCCCGAAGAGCGACGGACACCTTAACTATGGCTACACCTTC. It is translated as CASSPKSDGHLNYGYTF.

This chain uses TRBV12-3 or TRBV12-4 with TRBJ2-3; 9 bases agree with TRBD2. The CDR3 is 16 residues long. The V gene end was trimmed by 6 bases and the J gene end by 3 bases; junction bases not matched to a gene: 10. The CDR3 loop reads CASSPEWREGTDTQYF. CDR3 in DNA: TGTGCCAGCAGCCCGGAATGGCGGGAGGGTACAGATACGCAGTATTTT.

The chain employs TRBV11-2 and TRBJ2-3, with a tentative D call TRBD2 (6 bases). V was trimmed by 3 bases and J by 0 bases, leaving 16 bases between them. Germline values: CDR1 SGHAT, CDR2 FQNNGV. The CDR3 spans 17 residues. CDR3 nucleotides: TGTGCCAGCAGCTTTACCCCAGGGACTCCAAGCACAGATACGCAGTATTTT. Protein: CASSFTPGTPSTDTQYF. Full variable domain (remainder filled in from reference TRBV11-2 and TRBJ2-3): EAGVAQSPRYKIIEKRQSVAFWCNPISGHATLYWYQQILGQGPKLLIQFQNNGVVDDSQLPKDRFSAERLKGVDSTLKIQPAKLEDSAVYLCASSFTPGTPSTDTQYFGPGTRLTVL.

The chain couples TRBV3-1 to TRBJ2-5; D unresolved. Germline-derived CDR1 and CDR2 are LGHDT and YNNKEL (reference sequence). V was pared by 0 bases and J by 2 bases, with 7 bases between. The length of the CDR3 is 14 residues. In nucleotides, the CDR3 is TGTGCCAGCAGCCAAGAGACGGTACAAGAGACCCAGTACTTC. This codes for CASSQETVQETQYF.

The chain combines TRBV27 with TRBJ2-1; 11 nucleotides agree with TRBD2. Germline V gene data show CDR1 as MNHEY and CDR2 as SMNVEV (reference sequence). The CDR3 has 15 residues. V lost 3 bases, J lost 7 bases, and 5 bases stayed unmatched. CDR3 residues: CASSLIAGGHNEQFF. CDR3 sequence (DNA): TGTGCCAGCAGTTTGATAGCGGGAGGGCATAATGAGCAGTTCTTC.